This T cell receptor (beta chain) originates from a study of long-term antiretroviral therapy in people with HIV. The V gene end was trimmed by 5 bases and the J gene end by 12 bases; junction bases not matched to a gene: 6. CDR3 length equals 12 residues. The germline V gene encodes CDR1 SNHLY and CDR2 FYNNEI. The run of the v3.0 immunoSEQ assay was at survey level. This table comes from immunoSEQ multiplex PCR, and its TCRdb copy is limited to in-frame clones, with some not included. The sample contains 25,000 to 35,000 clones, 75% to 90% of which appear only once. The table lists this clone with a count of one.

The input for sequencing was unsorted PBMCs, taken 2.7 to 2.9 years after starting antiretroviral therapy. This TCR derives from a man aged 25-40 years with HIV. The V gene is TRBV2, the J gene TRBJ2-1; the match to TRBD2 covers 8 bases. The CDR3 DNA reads TGTGCCAGCAGTCCTTTAGCGGGAATGCAGTTCTTC. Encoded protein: CASSPLAGMQFF.